This TCR beta chain was found in a study of T-cell memory formation after mild COVID-19. Study results and limitations: Later expanders leaned toward CD4+, whereas clones contracting from day 15 to 85 were balanced CD4/CD8.

In this sample, this clonotype turned up a few times. As yet, its antigen is unknown. J lost 5 bases, V lost 5 bases, and 7 bases had no gene match. CDR1 and CDR2 from the germline V gene are SGHAT and FQNNGV. CDR3 size: 14 residues. TCRdb re-called the 5' RACE reads with MiXCR, one entry per CDR3 protein. The sample records 400,000 or so distinct CDR3 sequences, 15% to 25% being singletons. Sequencing was carried out using PBMCs or a T cell subset sorted from them (not recorded which). The chain combines TRBV11-2 with TRBJ2-7, with 9 nucleotides matching TRBD1. The TCR comes from an adult woman who had mild COVID-19 (a few samples of this study predate the infection). Cell type and time point are not known. The CDR3 spells CASSLLRDRDEQYF. The CDR3 DNA follows: TGTGCCAGCAGCCTCCTCCGGGACAGGGACGAGCAGTACTTC.